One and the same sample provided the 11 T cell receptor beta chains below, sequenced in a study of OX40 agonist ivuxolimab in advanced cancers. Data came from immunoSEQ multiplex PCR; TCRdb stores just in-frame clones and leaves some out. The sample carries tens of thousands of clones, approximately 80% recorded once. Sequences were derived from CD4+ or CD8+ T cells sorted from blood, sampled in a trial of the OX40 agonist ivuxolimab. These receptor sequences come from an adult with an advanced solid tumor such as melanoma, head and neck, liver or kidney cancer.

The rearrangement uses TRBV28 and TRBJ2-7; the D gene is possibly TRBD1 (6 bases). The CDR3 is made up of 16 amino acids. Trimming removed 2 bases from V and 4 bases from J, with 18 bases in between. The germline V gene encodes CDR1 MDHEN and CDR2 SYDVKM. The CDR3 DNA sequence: TGTGCCAGCAGTTTAGCCACCAGGACAGCAGTATACGAGCAGTACTTC. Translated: CASSLATRTAVYEQYF. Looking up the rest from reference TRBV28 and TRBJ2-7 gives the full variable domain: DVKVTQSSRYLVKRTGEKVFLECVQDMDHENMFWYRQDPGLGLRLIYFSYDVKMKEKGDIPEGYSVSREKKERFSLILESASTNQTSMYLCASSLATRTAVYEQYFGPGTRLTVT.

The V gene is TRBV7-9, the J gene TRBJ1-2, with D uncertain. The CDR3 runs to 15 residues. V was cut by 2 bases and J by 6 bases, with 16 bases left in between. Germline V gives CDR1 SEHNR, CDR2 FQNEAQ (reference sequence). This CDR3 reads CASSLMVGKENGYTF. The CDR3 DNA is TGTGCCAGCAGCTTAATGGTCGGTAAAGAGAATGGCTACACCTTC.

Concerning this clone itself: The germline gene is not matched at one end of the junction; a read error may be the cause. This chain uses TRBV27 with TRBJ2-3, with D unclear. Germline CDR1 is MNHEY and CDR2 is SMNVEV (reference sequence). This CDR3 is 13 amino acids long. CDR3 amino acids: CASREQLTNTQYF. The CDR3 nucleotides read TGTGCCAGCAGGGAGCAGCTCACAAATACGCAGTATTTT.

The CDR3 DNA follows: TGTGCCAGCTCCCCCGGATGGGGAGGTTCCAATGAGCAGTTCTTC. It specifies CASSPGWGGSNEQFF. V is TRBV18 and J is TRBJ2-1, with D possibly matching TRBD2 (6 bases). The CDR3 has 15 amino acids. Germline CDR1 reads KGHSH; CDR2 reads LQKENI. V was shortened by 6 bases and J by 6 bases, with 18 bases between the two germline ends.

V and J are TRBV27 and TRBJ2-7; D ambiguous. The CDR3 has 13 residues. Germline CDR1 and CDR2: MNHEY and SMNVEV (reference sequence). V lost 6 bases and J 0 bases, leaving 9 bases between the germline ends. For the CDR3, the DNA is TGTGCCAGCAGCGACATTCTCTCCTACGAGCAGTACTTC. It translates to CASSDILSYEQYF.

CDR3 coding DNA: TGTGCCAGCAGCTTATTCGGGGAGAACACCGGGGAGCTGTTTTTT. Translation: CASSLFGENTGELFF. This chain connects TRBV7-6 to TRBJ2-2; TRBD2 might be the D (5 bases). V lost 2 bases, J lost 1 base, and 8 bases lay in between. The CDR3 is made up of 15 amino acids. The germline gives CDR1 SGHVS, CDR2 FNYEAQ.

CDR3 in DNA: TGTGCCAGCAGTGTGGGGTTTGGGCCAAACAATGAGCAGTTCTTC. This encodes CASSVGFGPNNEQFF. This chain uses TRBV6-5 with TRBJ2-1; D remains unclear. The CDR3 contains 15 residues. V was trimmed by 5 bases and J by 5 bases, leaving 16 bases between them. The germline gives CDR1 MNHEY, CDR2 SVGAGI.

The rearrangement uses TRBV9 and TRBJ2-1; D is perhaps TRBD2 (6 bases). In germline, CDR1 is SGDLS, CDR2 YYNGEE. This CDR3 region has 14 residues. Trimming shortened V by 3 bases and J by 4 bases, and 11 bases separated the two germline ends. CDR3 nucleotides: TGTGCCAGCAGCGGACTAGGGCAATACAATGAGCAGTTCTTC. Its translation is CASSGLGQYNEQFF.

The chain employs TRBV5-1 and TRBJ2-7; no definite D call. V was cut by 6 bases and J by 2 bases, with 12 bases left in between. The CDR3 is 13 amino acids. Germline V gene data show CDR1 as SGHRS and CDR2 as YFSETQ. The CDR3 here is CASTSDLAYEQYF. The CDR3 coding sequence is TGCGCCAGCACCTCGGACCTTGCCTACGAGCAGTACTTC.

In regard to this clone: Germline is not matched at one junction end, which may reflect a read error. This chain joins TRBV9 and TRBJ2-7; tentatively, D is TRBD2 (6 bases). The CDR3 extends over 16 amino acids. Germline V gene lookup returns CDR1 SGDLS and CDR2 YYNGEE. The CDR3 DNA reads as TGTGCCAGCAGCGTGCAGGAGGGTGGGGCTTTTTACGAGCAGTGCTTC. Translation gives CASSVQEGGAFYEQCF.

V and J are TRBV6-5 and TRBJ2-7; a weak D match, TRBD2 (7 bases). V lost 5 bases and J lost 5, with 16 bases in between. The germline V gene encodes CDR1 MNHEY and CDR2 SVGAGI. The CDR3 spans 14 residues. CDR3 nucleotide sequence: TGTGCCAGCAGTGCGGGGGCCAATTCGAACGAGCAGTACTTC. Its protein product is CASSAGANSNEQYF.